Listed below are T cell receptor beta chains from one sample, sequenced in a study of blood T cell repertoires in COVID-19. Sequencing was performed with immunoSEQ multiplex PCR; in TCRdb, only in-frame clones are kept and a portion is missing. The data contain tens of thousands of clones, roughly 90% of them seen just once; the ten biggest clones take up about 25%. Sequenced material: peripheral blood. Source of these receptors: a man aged 45-65 years with active or convalescent COVID-19. CDR3s include the opening cysteine and the closing phenylalanine or tryptophan. D genes are given only for firm matches. Where a row states a size, it is once, few, many or the class of an expanded clone; other rows omit it.

clone size	V gene	D gene	J gene	CDR3 protein	CDR3 DNA
few	TRBV29-1	TRBD1	TRBJ2-7	CSVGDSYEQYF	TGCAGCGTGGGGGACAGCTACGAGCAGTACTTC
few	TRBV2	NA	TRBJ2-1	CASSESQGSGNEQFF	TGTGCCAGCAGTGAGAGTCAGGGGTCCGGCAATGAGCAGTTCTTC
NA	TRBV3-1/TRBV3-2	NA	TRBJ1-1	CASSQGRSGEAFF	TGTGCCAGCAGCCAAGGACGTTCAGGGGAAGCTTTCTTT
NA	TRBV7-2	TRBD2	TRBJ2-1	CASSSSGGGVEQFF	TGTGCCAGCAGCTCCAGCGGCGGGGGGGTCGAGCAGTTCTTC
NA	TRBV12-5	NA	TRBJ1-5	CASGRGGAQHF	TGTGCTAGTGGTCGGGGCGGGGCCCAGCATTTT
once	TRBV4-1	TRBD1	TRBJ1-5	CASSQVRQGAGQPQHF	TGCGCCAGCAGCCAAGTAAGGCAGGGGGCTGGACAGCCCCAGCATTTT
NA	TRBV15	TRBD1	TRBJ2-7	CATSRDLSDRGHEQYF	TGTGCCACCAGCAGAGATTTATCCGACAGGGGCCACGAGCAGTACTTC
NA	TRBV6-1	TRBD1	TRBJ1-4	CASSDTPNRGRSDEKLFF	TGTGCCAGCAGTGATACCCCTAACAGGGGGCGTTCGGATGAAAAACTGTTTTTT
few	TRBV5-4	NA	TRBJ2-1	CASSTTRVQFF	TGTGCCAGCAGCACGACGAGGGTGCAGTTCTTC
NA	TRBV3-1/TRBV3-2	NA	TRBJ2-3	CASSQLSTDTQYF	TGTGCCAGCAGCCAACTAAGCACAGATACGCAGTATTTT
NA	TRBV6-6	TRBD1	TRBJ2-7	CATQGTGSSYEQYF	TGTGCCACACAGGGGACAGGTAGTTCCTACGAGCAGTACTTC
NA	TRBV4-2	TRBD1	TRBJ2-2	CASSRDRGDEWTGELFF	TGTGCCAGCAGCAGGGACAGGGGGGATGAGTGGACCGGGGAGCTGTTTTTT
NA	TRBV14	TRBD1	TRBJ1-4	CASSQRLGQVGEKLFF	TGTGCCAGCAGCCAAAGATTGGGACAGGTGGGGGAAAAACTGTTTTTT
NA	TRBV10-1	TRBD2	TRBJ2-3	CASSGPGLVRATQYF	TGCGCCAGCAGTGGACCGGGACTAGTGCGCGCTACGCAGTATTTT
NA	TRBV7-6	TRBD2	TRBJ2-2	CASTSPDGGAFGELFF	TGTGCCAGCACCAGTCCTGACGGGGGGGCCTTCGGGGAGCTGTTTTTT
NA	TRBV5-1	TRBD2	TRBJ2-5	CASSQKTIAGAPGETQYF	TGCGCCAGCAGCCAAAAAACGATAGCGGGGGCCCCGGGAGAGACCCAGTACTTC
few	TRBV2	TRBD1	TRBJ1-2	CASSVMRDRSVGYTF	TGTGCCAGCAGCGTTATGCGGGACAGATCAGTAGGCTACACCTTC
few	TRBV7-9	TRBD1	TRBJ1-3	CASRDKGQGSTTIYF	TGTGCCAGCCGAGATAAAGGACAGGGATCGACCACCATATATTTT
NA	TRBV24-1	TRBD1	TRBJ2-5	CATSDLDPGQVEETQYF	TGTGCCACCAGTGATTTGGACCCTGGACAGGTAGAAGAGACCCAGTACTTC
NA	TRBV6-5	NA	TRBJ2-6	CASTAGANVLTF	TGTGCCTCAACAGCTGGGGCCAACGTCCTGACTTTC
NA	TRBV15	NA	TRBJ1-1	CATSRDWGTGSSSAEAFF	TGTGCCACCAGCAGAGATTGGGGAACAGGGAGTAGTTCCGCTGAAGCTTTCTTT
NA	TRBV3-1/TRBV3-2	NA	TRBJ2-1	CASSQVNPNEQFF	TGTGCCAGCAGCCAAGTCAATCCCAATGAGCAGTTCTTC
NA	TRBV5-1	TRBD1	TRBJ1-1	CASSLLQGRHTEAFF	TGCGCCAGCAGCCTATTACAGGGGCGTCACACTGAAGCTTTCTTT
NA	TRBV2	TRBD1	TRBJ1-2	CASSALPGQDYGYTF	TGTGCCAGCAGTGCCCTTCCGGGACAGGACTATGGCTACACCTTC
NA	TRBV5-1	NA	TRBJ1-1	CASWGTGSQGMNTEAFF	TGCGCCAGCTGGGGAACAGGGTCCCAGGGGATGAACACTGAAGCTTTCTTT
NA	TRBV1	NA	TRBJ2-5	CTSSQGGLAGGWAMQTQYF	TGCACCAGCAGCCAGGGGGGACTAGCGGGAGGTTGGGCAATGCAGACCCAGTACTTC
NA	TRBV30	NA	TRBJ1-1	CAWSVYHWEDTEAFF	TGTGCCTGGAGTGTATACCACTGGGAGGACACTGAAGCTTTCTTT
NA	TRBV6-5	TRBD1	TRBJ1-1	CASSPNRGNTEAFF	TGTGCCAGCAGTCCGAACAGGGGTAACACTGAAGCTTTCTTT
NA	TRBV10-3	NA	TRBJ1-1	CAISELLDTESRTEAFF	TGTGCCATCAGTGAGTTACTGGACACGGAATCGAGGACTGAAGCTTTCTTT
NA	TRBV5-1	TRBD1	TRBJ2-5	CASSPFGPTGGNQETQYF	TGCGCCAGCAGCCCTTTTGGTCCGACAGGGGGCAACCAAGAGACCCAGTACTTC
NA	TRBV28	NA	TRBJ2-5	CASTLGGGETQYF	TGTGCCAGCACCCTGGGAGGCGGTGAGACCCAGTACTTC
few	TRBV2	NA	TRBJ1-5	CASSVTGDQPQHF	TGTGCCAGCAGTGTGACAGGAGATCAGCCCCAGCATTTT
NA	TRBV2	NA	TRBJ1-1	CASEGVGTEAFF	TGTGCCAGTGAGGGAGTGGGCACTGAAGCTTTCTTT
few	TRBV6-1	NA	TRBJ1-5	CASSGVGTHSNQPQHF	TGTGCCAGCAGTGGAGTAGGGACACATAGCAATCAGCCCCAGCATTTT
NA	TRBV7-2	TRBD1	TRBJ2-2	CASSLPGTGGELFF	TGTGCCAGCAGCCTACCGGGGACAGGGGGGGAGCTGTTTTTT
NA	TRBV19	TRBD2	TRBJ2-3	CASSISGSGNTQYF	TGTGCCAGTAGTATAAGCGGGAGCGGTAATACGCAGTATTTT
NA	TRBV6-5	NA	TRBJ2-1	CASSRIQGLEQFF	TGTGCCAGCAGTAGAATTCAGGGCTTAGAGCAGTTCTTC
once	TRBV29-1	TRBD1	TRBJ2-2	CSVGDRLPPGELFF	TGCAGCGTTGGGGACAGGCTACCACCCGGGGAGCTGTTTTTT
NA	TRBV9	NA	TRBJ1-2	CASSVPGNLGSGYTF	TGTGCCAGCAGCGTCCCAGGGAATTTAGGAAGTGGCTACACCTTC
NA	TRBV5-1	NA	TRBJ2-5	CASSLGQGPTESRETQYF	TGCGCCAGCAGCTTGGGGCAGGGCCCAACCGAAAGTCGAGAGACCCAGTACTTC